The clone carrying this T cell receptor beta chain has a handful of counts. Its specificity is unknown. Isolated RNA was reverse transcribed in full, so expressed TCRB transcripts were sequenced. Naive, central memory and regulatory T cell samples averaged roughly 4 million reads. Produced via immunoSEQ multiplex PCR; TCRdb's table is partial and in-frame only. The profile shows 130,000 to 150,000 clones, about 7% of them singletons. Per the germline V gene, CDR1 is SGHNT and CDR2 is YENEEA. This CDR3 spans 13 amino acids. Trimming pared 3 bases from V and 1 base from J, leaving 7 bases between. These data originate in a study of beta chain features in type 1 diabetes. Study-level information: There was similarity between patients and healthy donors in age, gender and cell yields.

Study-wide findings and caveats: In comparison with healthy donors, patients had naive, central memory and Treg TCRB repertoires that appeared more similar.

The authors took one heparinised blood draw, averaging about 120 mL, from each donor. The receptor comes from a woman aged 25 to 39 in good health. Sample: central memory CD4+ T cells from blood. The chain joins TRBV11-3 to TRBJ2-7, with TRBD2 as a possible D gene (5 bases). The CDR3, as DNA: TGTGCCAGCAGCTTCAGCGGATCCTACGAGCAGTACTTC. It encodes CASSFSGSYEQYF.